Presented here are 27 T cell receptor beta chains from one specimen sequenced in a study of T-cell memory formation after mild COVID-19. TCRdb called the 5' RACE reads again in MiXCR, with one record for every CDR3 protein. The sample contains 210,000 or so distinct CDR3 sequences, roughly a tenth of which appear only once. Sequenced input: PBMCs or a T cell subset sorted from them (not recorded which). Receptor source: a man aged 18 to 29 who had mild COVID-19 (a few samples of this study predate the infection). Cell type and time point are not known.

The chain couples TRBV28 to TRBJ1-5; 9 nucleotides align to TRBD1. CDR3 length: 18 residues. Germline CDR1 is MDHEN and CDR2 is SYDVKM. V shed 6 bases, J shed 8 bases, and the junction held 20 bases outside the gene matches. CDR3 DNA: TGTGCCAGCAGCCACCCCCGCGCCGGACAGGGGACAGATAAGCCCCAGCATTTT. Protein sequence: CASSHPRAGQGTDKPQHF. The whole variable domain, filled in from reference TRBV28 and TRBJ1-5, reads DVKVTQSSRYLVKRTGEKVFLECVQDMDHENMFWYRQDPGLGLRLIYFSYDVKMKEKGDIPEGYSVSREKKERFSLILESASTNQTSMYLCASSHPRAGQGTDKPQHFGDGTRLSIL.

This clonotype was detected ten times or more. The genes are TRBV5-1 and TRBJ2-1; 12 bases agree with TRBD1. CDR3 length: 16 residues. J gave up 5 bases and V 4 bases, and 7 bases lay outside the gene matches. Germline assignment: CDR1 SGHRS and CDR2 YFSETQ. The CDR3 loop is CASSVRDRGRDNEQFF. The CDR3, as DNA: TGCGCCAGCAGCGTCCGGGACAGGGGGCGCGACAATGAGCAGTTCTTC.

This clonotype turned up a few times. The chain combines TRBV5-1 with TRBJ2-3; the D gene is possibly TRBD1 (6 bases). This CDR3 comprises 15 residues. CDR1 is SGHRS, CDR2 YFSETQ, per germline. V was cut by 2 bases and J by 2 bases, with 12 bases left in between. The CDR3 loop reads CASSLQGSLTDTQYF. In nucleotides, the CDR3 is TGCGCCAGCAGCTTACAGGGTTCTCTCACAGATACGCAGTATTTT.

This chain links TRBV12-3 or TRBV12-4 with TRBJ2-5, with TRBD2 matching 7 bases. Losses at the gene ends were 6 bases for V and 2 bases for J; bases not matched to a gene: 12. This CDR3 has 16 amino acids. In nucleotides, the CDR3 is TGTGCCAGCAGCCGGGGGTCCGGGGGGAATCAAGAGACCCAGTACTTC. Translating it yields CASSRGSGGNQETQYF.

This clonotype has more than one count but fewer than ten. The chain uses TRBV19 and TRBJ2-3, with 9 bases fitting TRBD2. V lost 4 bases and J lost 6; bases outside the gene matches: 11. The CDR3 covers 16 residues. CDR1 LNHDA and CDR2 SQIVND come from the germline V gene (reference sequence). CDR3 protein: CASSTGGGAGGDTQYF. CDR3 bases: TGTGCCAGTAGTACGGGCGGGGGGGCCGGCGGGGATACGCAGTATTTT.

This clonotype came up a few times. Here the CDR3 DNA reads TGCGCCAGCAGTCAATGGGGGGTCCTCAACACTGAAGCTTTCTTT. This sequence encodes CASSQWGVLNTEAFF. This chain uses TRBV23-1 with TRBJ1-1; TRBD1 is a possible D gene (5 bases). TRBV23-1 is designated an ORF whose function remains uncertain. The V and J ends lost 1 base and 2 bases respectively, with 11 bases between them. The CDR3 is 15 residues long.

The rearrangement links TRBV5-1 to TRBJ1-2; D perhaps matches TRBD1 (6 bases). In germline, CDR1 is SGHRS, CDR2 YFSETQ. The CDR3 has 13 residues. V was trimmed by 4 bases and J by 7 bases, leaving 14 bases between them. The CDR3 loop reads CASSRDIRSGYTF. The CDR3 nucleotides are TGCGCCAGCAGCCGGGACATCAGGTCTGGCTACACCTTC.

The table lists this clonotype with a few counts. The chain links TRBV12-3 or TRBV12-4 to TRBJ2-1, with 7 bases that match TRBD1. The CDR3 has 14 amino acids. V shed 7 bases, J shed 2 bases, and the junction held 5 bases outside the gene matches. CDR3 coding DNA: TGTGCCAGCACCTTCGGACAGGCCTACAATGAGCAGTTCTTC. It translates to CASTFGQAYNEQFF.

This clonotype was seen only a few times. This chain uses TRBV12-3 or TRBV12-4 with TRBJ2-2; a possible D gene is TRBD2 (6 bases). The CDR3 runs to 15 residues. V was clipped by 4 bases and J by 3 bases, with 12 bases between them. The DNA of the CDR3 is TGTGCCAGCAGTTCGGGACGGGGGTACACCGGGGAGCTGTTTTTT. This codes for CASSSGRGYTGELFF.

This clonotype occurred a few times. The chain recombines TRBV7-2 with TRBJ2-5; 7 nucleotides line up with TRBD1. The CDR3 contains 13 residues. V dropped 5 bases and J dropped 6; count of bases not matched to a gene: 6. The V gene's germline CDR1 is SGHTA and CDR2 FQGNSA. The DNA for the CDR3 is TGTGCCAGCAGCGACAGGGAGTCGAAGACCCAGTACTTC. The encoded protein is CASSDRESKTQYF.

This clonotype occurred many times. The CDR3: CASSVVAAWSEQFF. CDR3 sequence (DNA): TGTGCCAGCAGCGTAGTCGCAGCGTGGAGTGAGCAGTTCTTC. The chain employs TRBV9 and TRBJ2-1; no reliable D call. Germline V gene data show CDR1 as SGDLS and CDR2 as YYNGEE. The V gene lost 0 bases and the J gene lost 9 bases, with 13 bases spanning the gap. The CDR3 is 14 amino acids.

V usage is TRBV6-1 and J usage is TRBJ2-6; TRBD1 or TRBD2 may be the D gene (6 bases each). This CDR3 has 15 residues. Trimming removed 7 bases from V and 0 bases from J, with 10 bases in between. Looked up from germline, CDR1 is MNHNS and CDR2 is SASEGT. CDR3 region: CASTGAHSGANVLTF. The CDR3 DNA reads TGTGCCAGCACGGGGGCTCACTCTGGGGCCAACGTCCTGACTTTC.

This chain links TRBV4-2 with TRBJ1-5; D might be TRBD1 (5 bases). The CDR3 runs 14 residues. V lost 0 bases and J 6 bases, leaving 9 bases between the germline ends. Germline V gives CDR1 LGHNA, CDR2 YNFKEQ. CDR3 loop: CASSQEGVSQPQHF. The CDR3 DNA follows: TGTGCCAGCAGCCAAGAAGGGGTAAGTCAGCCCCAGCATTTT.

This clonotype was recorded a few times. Written as DNA, the CDR3 is TGCGCCAGCAGCTTAGGGACAGCCATGAACACTGAAGCTTTCTTT. Protein product: CASSLGTAMNTEAFF. The genes are TRBV5-1 and TRBJ1-1, with 7 nucleotides matching TRBD1. CDR1 is SGHRS, CDR2 YFSETQ, per germline. This CDR3 has 15 residues. The J segment lost 0 bases and the V segment lost 2 bases, leaving 4 bases of the junction unmatched.

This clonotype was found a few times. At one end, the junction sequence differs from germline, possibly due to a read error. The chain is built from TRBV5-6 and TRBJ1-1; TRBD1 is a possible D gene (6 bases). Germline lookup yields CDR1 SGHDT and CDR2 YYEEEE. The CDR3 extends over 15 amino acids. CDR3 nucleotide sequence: TGTGCCAGCAGCTCCCGGAGGACAGCGAACACTGAAGCCTTCTTT. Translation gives CASSSRRTANTEAFF. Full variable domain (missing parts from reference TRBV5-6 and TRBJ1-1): DAGVTQSPTHLIKTRGQQVTLRCSPKSGHDTVSWYQQALGQGPQFIFQYYEEEERQRGNFPDRFSGHQFPNYSSELNVNALLLGDSALYLCASSSRRTANTEAFFGQGTRLTVV.

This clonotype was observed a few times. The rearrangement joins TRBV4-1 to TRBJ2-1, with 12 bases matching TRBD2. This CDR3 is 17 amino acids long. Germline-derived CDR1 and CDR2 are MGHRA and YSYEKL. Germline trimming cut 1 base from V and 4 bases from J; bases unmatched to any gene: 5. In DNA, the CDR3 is TGCGCCAGCAGCCAAGTTGCTAGCGGGGGGGCTTACAATGAGCAGTTCTTC. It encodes CASSQVASGGAYNEQFF.

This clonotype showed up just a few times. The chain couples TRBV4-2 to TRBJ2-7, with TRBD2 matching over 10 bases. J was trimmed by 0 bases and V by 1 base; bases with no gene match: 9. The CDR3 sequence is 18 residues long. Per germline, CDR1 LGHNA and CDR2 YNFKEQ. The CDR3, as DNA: TGTGCCAGCAGCCAAGGGGCTAGCGGGGGTAGTGTCTCCTACGAGCAGTACTTC. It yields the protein CASSQGASGGSVSYEQYF.

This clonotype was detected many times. CDR3 region: CASSQDRGQTGELFF. DNA for the CDR3: TGTGCCAGCAGCCAAGATCGGGGTCAAACCGGGGAGCTGTTTTTT. The rearrangement joins TRBV4-2 to TRBJ2-2; possibly TRBD2 for D (5 bases). CDR3 length equals 15 residues. Trimming removed 0 bases from V and 5 bases from J, with 10 bases in between. In germline, CDR1 is LGHNA, CDR2 YNFKEQ.

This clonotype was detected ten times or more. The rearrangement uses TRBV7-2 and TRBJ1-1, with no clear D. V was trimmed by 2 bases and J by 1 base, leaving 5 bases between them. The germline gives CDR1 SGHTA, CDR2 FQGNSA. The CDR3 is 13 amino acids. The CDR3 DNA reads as TGTGCCAGCAGCTTACGGGGGAACACTGAAGCTTTCTTT. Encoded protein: CASSLRGNTEAFF.

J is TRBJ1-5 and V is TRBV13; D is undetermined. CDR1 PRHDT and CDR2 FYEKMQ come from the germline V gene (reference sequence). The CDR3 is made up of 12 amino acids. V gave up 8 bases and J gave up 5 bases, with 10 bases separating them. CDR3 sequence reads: CASQAWDQPQHF. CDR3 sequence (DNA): TGTGCCAGCCAAGCTTGGGATCAGCCCCAGCATTTT.

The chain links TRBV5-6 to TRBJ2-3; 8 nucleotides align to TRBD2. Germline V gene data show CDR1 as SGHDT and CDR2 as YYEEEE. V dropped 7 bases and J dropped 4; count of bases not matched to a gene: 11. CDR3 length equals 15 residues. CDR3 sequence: CASGRAGAGADTQYF. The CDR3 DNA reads TGTGCCAGCGGGAGAGCGGGGGCGGGGGCAGATACGCAGTATTTT.

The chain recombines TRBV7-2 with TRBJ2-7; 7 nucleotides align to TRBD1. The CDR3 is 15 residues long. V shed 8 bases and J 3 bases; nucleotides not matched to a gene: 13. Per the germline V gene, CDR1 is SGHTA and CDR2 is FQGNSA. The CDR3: CASATQGTSLYEQYF. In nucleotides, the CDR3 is TGTGCCAGCGCGACACAGGGGACCAGCCTCTACGAGCAGTACTTC.

The CDR3 DNA follows: TGCAGTGCTTGGGTCAGGGACAGGGGGTATGGCTACACCTTC. Its protein is CSAWVRDRGYGYTF. This chain connects TRBV20-1 to TRBJ1-2; TRBD1 aligns across 11 bases. The J segment lost 5 bases and the V segment lost 5 bases, leaving 7 bases of the junction unmatched. The CDR3 has 14 amino acids. Germline V lookup: CDR1 DFQATT, CDR2 SNEGSKA (reference sequence).

The CDR3 nucleotides are TGTGCCAGCAGTGGTGACGGGGGAGCAAACACCGGGGAGCTGTTTTTT. Its translation: CASSGDGGANTGELFF. V and J are TRBV6-6 and TRBJ2-2, with D perhaps TRBD2 (6 bases). Between the trimmed V and J ends, which lost 5 bases and 2 bases, there was a span of 15 bases. Germline V gives CDR1 MNHNY, CDR2 SVGAGI (reference sequence). The CDR3 runs 16 residues.

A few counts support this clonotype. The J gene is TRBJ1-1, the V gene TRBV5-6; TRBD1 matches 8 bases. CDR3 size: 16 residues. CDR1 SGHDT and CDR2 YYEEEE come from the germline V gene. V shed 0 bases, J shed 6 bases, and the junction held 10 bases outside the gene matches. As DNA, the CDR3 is TGTGCCAGCAGCTTGGGTCCTTCGGGACAGGTTGCTGAAGCTTTCTTT. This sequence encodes CASSLGPSGQVAEAFF. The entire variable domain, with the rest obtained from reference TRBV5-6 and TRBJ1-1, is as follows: DAGVTQSPTHLIKTRGQQVTLRCSPKSGHDTVSWYQQALGQGPQFIFQYYEEEERQRGNFPDRFSGHQFPNYSSELNVNALLLGDSALYLCASSLGPSGQVAEAFFGQGTRLTVV.

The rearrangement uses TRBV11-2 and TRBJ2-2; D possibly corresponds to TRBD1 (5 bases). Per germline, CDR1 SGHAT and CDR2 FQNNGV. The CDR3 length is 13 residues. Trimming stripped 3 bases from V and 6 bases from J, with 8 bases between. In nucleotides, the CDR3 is TGTGCCAGCAGCTTCGGACACGCCGGGGAGCTGTTTTTT. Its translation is CASSFGHAGELFF.

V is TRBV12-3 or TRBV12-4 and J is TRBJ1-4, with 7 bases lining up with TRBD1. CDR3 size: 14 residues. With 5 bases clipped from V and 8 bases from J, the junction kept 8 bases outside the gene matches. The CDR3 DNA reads TGTGCCAGCAGTGTATTCCTACAGGGGGAAAAACTGTTTTTT. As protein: CASSVFLQGEKLFF.